The T cell receptor beta chain under discussion was sequenced for a study of shared clonotypes between healthy human individuals. Study conclusions and caveats: Deeper or shallower sequencing was expected to change how clonotypes are shared among donors.

Repertoires were generated with immunoSEQ multiplex PCR, while TCRdb's copy carries only in-frame clones and drops some. The data hold millions of clones, with about 93% observed a single time. Worth noting for this clone: The antigen remains unidentified.

CD8 cells regarded as naive lacked CD45RO, were positively chosen for CCR7, and omitted terminally differentiated effector memory CD45RA+ cells. Adult donors, all healthy and HIV-negative, had no recent acute infections or vaccinations. This CDR3 contains 17 residues. CDR1 is SGHRS, CDR2 YFSETQ, per germline. The junction had 9 bases not matched to a gene; V was cut back by 4 bases and J by 3 bases. The sequence derives from a man younger than 35 in good health. Some clones in this sample may be carry-over from other donors' samples. Sequenced sample: naive CD8+ T cells from PBMCs. This rearrangement joins TRBV5-1 to TRBJ2-7; 14 positions match TRBD2. In DNA, the CDR3 is TGCGCCAGCAGCGGGGGGACTAGCGGGAGAAATGGCTACGAGCAGTACTTC. Its translation is CASSGGTSGRNGYEQYF. Full variable domain (rest looked up from reference TRBV5-1 and TRBJ2-7): KAGVTQTPRYLIKTRGQQVTLSCSPISGHRSVSWYQQTPGQGLQFLFEYFSETQRNKGNFPGRFSGRQFSNSRSEMNVSTLELGDSALYLCASSGGTSGRNGYEQYFGPGTRLTVT.